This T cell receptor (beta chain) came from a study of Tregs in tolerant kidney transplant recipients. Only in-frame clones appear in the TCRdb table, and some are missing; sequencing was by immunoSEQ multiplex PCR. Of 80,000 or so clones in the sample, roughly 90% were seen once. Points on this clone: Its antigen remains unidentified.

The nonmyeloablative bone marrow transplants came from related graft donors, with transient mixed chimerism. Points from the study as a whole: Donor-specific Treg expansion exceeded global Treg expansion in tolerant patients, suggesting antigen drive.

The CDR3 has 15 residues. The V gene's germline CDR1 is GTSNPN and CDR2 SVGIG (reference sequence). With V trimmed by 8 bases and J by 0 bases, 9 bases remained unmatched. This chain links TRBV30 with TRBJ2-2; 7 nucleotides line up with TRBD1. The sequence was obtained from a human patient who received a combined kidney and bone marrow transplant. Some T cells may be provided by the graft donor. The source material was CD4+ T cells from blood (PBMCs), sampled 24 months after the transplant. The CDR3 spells CARKNRGANTGELFF. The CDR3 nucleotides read TGTGCCCGGAAAAACAGGGGAGCGAACACCGGGGAGCTGTTTTTT.